This TCR beta chain was sequenced during a study of T cell responses to AZD1222 COVID-19 vaccine. Study-level background: Second-dose groups at about 4 or about 12 weeks were pooled. Study conclusions and caveats: Per reports, nearly half of all spike-specific TCRs target regions that are unmutated in variants.

The method was immunoSEQ multiplex PCR; TCRdb's version includes in-frame clones alone and lacks a portion of them. The sample carries 90,000 or so clones, approximately 88% recorded once. V was shortened by 3 bases and J by 7 bases, with 12 bases between the two germline ends. The CDR3 is 13 residues long. In germline, CDR1 is MDHEN, CDR2 SYDVKM. A single count supports this clone. Its antigen remains unknown. The rearrangement joins TRBV28 to TRBJ1-2; D remains unclear. Material: peripheral blood, obtained on day 0 of AZD1222 vaccination. The sequence was collected from an adult in good health. CDR3 loop: CASSFGTQSGYTF. The CDR3 DNA sequence: TGTGCCAGCAGTTTTGGCACGCAGAGTGGCTACACCTTC.